This T cell receptor (beta chain) was obtained from a study of T cell responses to AZD1222 COVID-19 vaccine. In the study overall: The study pooled second doses at about 4 or about 12 weeks.

Method: immunoSEQ multiplex PCR; TCRdb's copy keeps in-frame clones and lacks some. The sample lists 130,000 to 150,000 clones; approximately 89% were seen once. Study-level findings and limits: Increased Spike-specific TCR breadth and depth were observed after two AZD1222 doses. There were vaccine-associated CD4 TCRs across spike, dominant at 160-218 and 743-854.

After removal of 5 bases from V and 8 bases from J, the junction contained 5 bases not matched to a gene. Germline CDR1 DFQATT, CDR2 SNEGSKA (reference sequence). The CDR3 is 11 amino acids. About this clone: Its specificity is unknown.

The TCR sequence derives from an adult in good health. The specimen comprised peripheral blood, sampled on day 0 of AZD1222 vaccination. The rearrangement links TRBV20-1 to TRBJ1-2; 7 bases are a match to TRBD1. This CDR3 reads CSAGRQGGYTF. In nucleotides, the CDR3 is TGCAGTGCTGGCCGACAGGGAGGCTACACCTTC.